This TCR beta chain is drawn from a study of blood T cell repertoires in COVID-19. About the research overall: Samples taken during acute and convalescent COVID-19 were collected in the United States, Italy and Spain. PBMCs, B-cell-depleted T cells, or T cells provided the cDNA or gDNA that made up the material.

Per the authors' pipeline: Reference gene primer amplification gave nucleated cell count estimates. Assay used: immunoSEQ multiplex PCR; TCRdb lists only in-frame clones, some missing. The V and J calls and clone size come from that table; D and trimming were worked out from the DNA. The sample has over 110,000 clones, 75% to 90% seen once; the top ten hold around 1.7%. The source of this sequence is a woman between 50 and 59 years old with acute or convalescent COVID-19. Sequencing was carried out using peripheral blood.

The CDR3 loop reads CAWGTGVVTGSGYTF. The CDR3 bases are TGTGCCTGGGGGACAGGGGTGGTCACTGGGAGTGGCTACACCTTC. The V and J genes are TRBV30 and TRBJ1-2, with 10 bases fitting TRBD1. Germline V gives CDR1 GTSNPN, CDR2 SVGIG (reference sequence). The CDR3 runs to 15 residues. V was pared by 5 bases and J by 7 bases, with 13 bases of the junction left unmatched.